These 10 T cell receptor beta chains were sequenced from one sample in a study of STAT3 mutations in large granular lymphocyte leukemia. Findings and limits, study-wide: At least one immunodominant TCR beta clonotype appeared in every T-cell large granular lymphocyte leukemia patient.

Their target antigens are unknown. The table came from immunoSEQ multiplex PCR; TCRdb's copy has only in-frame clones and leaves some out. The sample comprises over 30,000 clones, nearly 90% of which are singletons, and approximately 0.42% rests with the top ten. Sequencing was performed on PBMCs. Receptors were obtained from a human donor with T large granular lymphocyte leukemia. Some clones in this sample may be carry-over from other donors' samples.

The chain couples TRBV4-3 to TRBJ2-4; D not resolved. The length of the CDR3 is 16 residues. The V and J ends lost 3 bases and 1 base respectively, with 13 bases between them. Germline loops: CDR1 LGHNA, CDR2 YSLEER. The CDR3 sequence: CASSQPTRQAKNIQYF. The CDR3 region has the DNA TGCGCCAGCAGCCAGCCAACACGGCAGGCCAAAAACATTCAGTACTTC.

The chain uses TRBV27 and TRBJ2-7, with no clear D. Per germline, CDR1 MNHEY and CDR2 SMNVEV (reference sequence). The CDR3 consists of 15 residues. V was pared by 6 bases and J by 3 bases, with 18 bases between. Here the CDR3 reads CASSANFGNFYEQYF. CDR3 nucleotides: TGTGCCAGCAGCGCCAATTTCGGTAATTTCTACGAGCAGTACTTC.

The V gene is TRBV6-6, the J gene TRBJ1-2, with D perhaps TRBD1 (5 bases). Between the trimmed V and J ends, which lost 0 bases and 4 bases, there was a span of 12 bases. The CDR3 totals 15 residues. Looked up from germline, CDR1 is MNHNY and CDR2 is SVGAGI (reference sequence). The CDR3 DNA reads TGTGCCAGCAGTTACTCGACACAGGAGATCTATGGCTACACCTTC. It translates to CASSYSTQEIYGYTF.

The chain employs TRBV11-3 and TRBJ2-3; the D gene is possibly TRBD2 (5 bases). Germline V gives CDR1 SGHNT, CDR2 YENEEA. Trimming removed 3 bases at V and 2 bases at J, with 9 bases between. The CDR3 spans 14 residues. Here the CDR3 reads CASSFSGTTDTQYF. The CDR3 DNA reads as TGTGCCAGCAGCTTCAGCGGCACCACAGATACGCAGTATTTT.

The gene calls are TRBV30 and TRBJ2-7; TRBD1 matches 9 bases. There are 12 residues in the CDR3. V lost 8 bases to trimming and J lost 5 bases; unmatched junction nucleotides: 7. Germline V gene lookup returns CDR1 GTSNPN and CDR2 SVGIG (reference sequence). CDR3 sequence (DNA): TGTGCCAGTCACAGGGGGCCCAACGAGCAGTACTTC. It is translated as CASHRGPNEQYF. The complete variable domain, with remaining parts taken from reference TRBV30 and TRBJ2-7, reads SQTIHQWPATLVQPVGSPLSLECTVEGTSNPNLYWYRQAAGRGLQLLFYSVGIGQISSEVPQNLSASRPQDRQFILSSKKLLLSDSGFYLCASHRGPNEQYFGPGTRLTVT.

This clone showed up just once. The V call is TRBV18, the J call TRBJ1-6; 11 nucleotides agree with TRBD1. V shed 3 bases and J 1 base; nucleotides not matched to a gene: 5. The CDR3 runs to 18 residues. Per germline, CDR1 KGHSH and CDR2 LQKENI. For the CDR3, the DNA is TGTGCCAGCTCACCCCTGGACAGGGGGCAGTCCTATAATTCACCCCTCCACTTT. Amino acids: CASSPLDRGQSYNSPLHF.

The rearrangement uses TRBV25-1 and TRBJ1-5, with D uncertain. Germline CDR1 MGHDK, CDR2 SYGVNS. The CDR3 is 14 residues long. Trimming shortened V by 2 bases and J by 4 bases, and 9 bases separated the two germline ends. The CDR3 loop reads CASSEGSRNQPQHF. CDR3 coding DNA: TGTGCCAGCAGTGAAGGTTCGAGGAATCAGCCCCAGCATTTT.

The rearrangement uses TRBV19 and TRBJ1-6, with 10 bases that match TRBD1. Germline assignment: CDR1 LNHDA and CDR2 SQIVND (reference sequence). The CDR3 spans 13 residues. V dropped 6 bases and J dropped 10; count of bases not matched to a gene: 3. The CDR3, as DNA: TGTGCCAGTAGCGGGACAGGGGAGTCACCCCTCCACTTT. It is translated as CASSGTGESPLHF.

Worth noting for this clone: At the DNA level, this CDR3 is encoded by other sequences in the same sample as well. The J gene is TRBJ2-7, the V gene TRBV28; D gene uncertain. Germline V CDR1 and CDR2: MDHEN, SYDVKM. Trimming cost V 5 bases and J 3 bases, with 5 bases left between them. The CDR3 is made up of 11 amino acids. The CDR3 loop reads CASSLGYEQYV. CDR3 in DNA: TGTGCCAGCAGTCTGGGCTACGAGCAGTACGTC.

J is TRBJ2-5 and V is TRBV19; 8 bases are shared with TRBD2. Trimming cost V 6 bases and J 3 bases; bases outside gene matches: 12. The CDR3 consists of 16 residues. Per germline, CDR1 LNHDA and CDR2 SQIVND (reference sequence). The CDR3 loop reads CASRTTGTSAEETQYF. CDR3 nucleotide sequence: TGTGCCAGTAGGACAACCGGGACTAGTGCAGAAGAGACCCAGTACTTC.